This TCR beta chain comes out of a study of cytomegalovirus exposure and HLA in healthy donors. Study conclusions and caveats: Presence/absence analyses assumed roughly uniform sequencing depth across donors. In a later analysis, most CMV-associated TCR beta chains appeared HLA-restricted.

This clone was recorded once. As yet, its antigen is unknown. In the PCR, 60 Vbeta and 13 Jbeta primers were used. Using immunoSEQ multiplex PCR, the repertoire was profiled, and TCRdb retains in-frame clones only, with some absent. The data show about 97,000 clones, 75% seen once. Per germline, CDR1 MDHEN and CDR2 SYDVKM. The V and J ends lost 8 bases and 2 bases, in that order; junction bases with no gene match: 8. The CDR3 runs to 15 residues. The sequence was obtained from a man aged 50 to 60 in good health and CMV-seronegative. The chain combines TRBV28 with TRBJ2-1, with 8 bases fitting TRBD1. The sequencing input was PBMCs. This CDR3 is CASLGQGIPYNEQFF. The DNA for the CDR3 is TGTGCCAGCCTAGGACAGGGTATACCCTACAATGAGCAGTTCTTC. Full variable domain (outside the CDR3, taken from reference TRBV28 and TRBJ2-1): DVKVTQSSRYLVKRTGEKVFLECVQDMDHENMFWYRQDPGLGLRLIYFSYDVKMKEKGDIPEGYSVSREKKERFSLILESASTNQTSMYLCASLGQGIPYNEQFFGPGTRLTVL.